Below, 19 T cell receptor beta chains from the same sample are listed, as sequenced in a study of blood T cell repertoires in COVID-19. Clones were read by immunoSEQ multiplex PCR, and TCRdb kept only the in-frame ones, dropping some. The table records about 89,000 clones, 70% to 80% of them present only once. The sequenced material came from peripheral blood. Receptors were obtained from a human donor in a cohort sampled during active COVID-19.

J is TRBJ2-2 and V is TRBV27; 7 bases fit TRBD1. The CDR3 is 16 amino acids. J gave up 4 bases and V 5 bases, and 10 bases lay outside the gene matches. Germline V gene sequence: CDR1 MNHEY, CDR2 SMNVEV (reference sequence). CDR3 amino acids: CASSLRGTVSTGELFF. CDR3 bases: TGTGCCAGCAGTCTAAGAGGGACAGTTTCCACCGGGGAGCTGTTTTTT.

This clone has just one count. The gene calls are TRBV5-1 and TRBJ2-2; 8 bases are shared with TRBD2. This CDR3 contains 15 residues. Germline V lookup: CDR1 SGHRS, CDR2 YFSETQ. V lost 10 bases and J lost 6; bases outside the gene matches: 14. The CDR3 here is CARLEGREASGELFF. CDR3 nucleotide sequence: TGCGCCCGCCTGGAAGGGCGGGAGGCGTCCGGGGAGCTGTTTTTT.

The chain joins TRBV27 to TRBJ2-7, with D possibly being TRBD2 (5 bases). Germline V lookup: CDR1 MNHEY, CDR2 SMNVEV (reference sequence). The CDR3 contains 15 residues. Trimming left V 3 bases short and J 3 bases short, with 15 bases between. CDR3 nucleotide sequence: TGTGCCAGCAGTTTGGGAGTAGTTAGTCTCTACGAGCAGTACTTC. Residues: CASSLGVVSLYEQYF.

The J gene is TRBJ1-1, the V gene TRBV7-3, with 10 bases fitting TRBD1. The CDR3 is made up of 13 amino acids. Germline CDR1 is SGHTA and CDR2 is FQGTGA. J gave up 7 bases and V 5 bases, and 4 bases lay outside the gene matches. The CDR3 coding sequence is TGTGCCAGCAGCCCGGGGACAGGGGATGAAGCTTTCTTT. It yields the protein CASSPGTGDEAFF.

This chain uses TRBV6-4 with TRBJ2-3; TRBD2 agrees at 10 bases. V shed 4 bases, J shed 2 bases, and the junction held 3 bases outside the gene matches. Germline assignment: CDR1 MRHNA and CDR2 SNTAGT. The CDR3 runs 15 residues. CDR3: CASSALAGFTDTQYF. DNA of the CDR3: TGTGCCAGCAGTGCACTAGCGGGATTCACAGATACGCAGTATTTT.

This sequence joins TRBV28 and TRBJ1-6; 9 positions agree with TRBD1. The V segment lost 6 bases and the J segment 10 bases; nucleotides outside the gene matches: 10. Germline loops: CDR1 MDHEN, CDR2 SYDVKM. The CDR3 runs to 15 residues. DNA of the CDR3: TGTGCCAGCAGCACCCCGGGACAGGGTTTCTCACCCCTCCACTTT. It codes for CASSTPGQGFSPLHF.

The gene calls are TRBV5-1 and TRBJ2-2; 9 positions agree with TRBD1. The length of the CDR3 is 15 residues. Losses at the gene ends were 4 bases for V and 5 bases for J; bases not matched to a gene: 6. Germline V gene sequence: CDR1 SGHRS, CDR2 YFSETQ. CDR3 amino acids: CASSGGQGRTGELFF. The DNA for the CDR3 is TGCGCCAGCAGCGGGGGACAGGGCCGGACCGGGGAGCTGTTTTTT.

This chain links TRBV9 with TRBJ2-1; 14 positions agree with TRBD2. J gave up 0 bases and V 0 bases, and 2 bases lay outside the gene matches. Per the germline V gene, CDR1 is SGDLS and CDR2 is YYNGEE. The CDR3 is 18 residues long. CDR3 nucleotide sequence: TGTGCCAGCAGCGTAGGGACTAGCGGGAGGAGCTCCTACAATGAGCAGTTCTTC. Protein: CASSVGTSGRSSYNEQFF.

V is TRBV5-6 and J is TRBJ2-3, with TRBD1 identical over 8 bases. Trimming cost V 4 bases and J 6 bases; bases outside gene matches: 13. The length of the CDR3 is 16 residues. Germline values: CDR1 SGHDT, CDR2 YYEEEE. CDR3 sequence reads: CASSLRTGGRTDTQYF. CDR3 DNA: TGTGCCAGCAGCCTAAGAACAGGGGGACGGACGGATACGCAGTATTTT.

The chain couples TRBV6-6 to TRBJ2-7; a weak D match, TRBD1 (7 bases). The CDR3 consists of 14 residues. V lost 7 bases and J lost 4, with 17 bases in between. Per germline, CDR1 MNHNY and CDR2 SVGAGI (reference sequence). In DNA form, the CDR3 reads TGTGCCAGCAAGTTCGCGGGACAGAATTACGAGCAGTACTTC. The encoded protein is CASKFAGQNYEQYF.

The rearrangement uses TRBV9 and TRBJ2-5; the match to TRBD2 covers 7 bases. The CDR3 spans 14 residues. Germline loops: CDR1 SGDLS, CDR2 YYNGEE. V shed 4 bases, J shed 5 bases, and the junction held 8 bases outside the gene matches. The DNA of the CDR3 is TGTGCCAGCAGCTTTCGGGGGGTGGTTGAGACCCAGTACTTC. Its translation: CASSFRGVVETQYF.

J is TRBJ1-2 and V is TRBV5-6; D is ambiguous. Between the trimmed V and J ends, which lost 5 bases and 7 bases, there was a span of 9 bases. The CDR3 loop spans 11 amino acids. CDR1 and CDR2 (germline): SGHDT, YYEEEE. The CDR3 protein is CASSSGTGYTF. For the CDR3, the DNA is TGTGCCAGCAGTTCAGGTACTGGCTACACCTTC.

This sequence joins TRBV3-1 (or the pseudogene TRBV3-2) and TRBJ2-2, with TRBD1 matching over 7 bases. The CDR3 sequence is 17 residues long. Losses at the gene ends were 6 bases for V and 1 base for J; bases not matched to a gene: 11. Germline values: CDR1 LGHDT, CDR2 YNNKEL (reference sequence). CDR3 protein: CASRLTGSSGNTGELFF. CDR3 sequence (DNA): TGTGCCAGCAGACTGACAGGGAGCTCCGGGAACACCGGGGAGCTGTTTTTT.

This clone has a single count. This chain links TRBV6-2 or TRBV6-3 with TRBJ2-1, with 12 bases that match TRBD2. The CDR3 spans 15 residues. The germline V gene encodes CDR1 MNHEY and CDR2 SVGEGT. V was clipped by 0 bases and J by 10 bases; unmatched bases: 4. CDR3 DNA sequence: TGTGCCAGCAGTTACTCGGGGACTAGCGGGTTCGAGCAGTTCTTC. This gives the protein CASSYSGTSGFEQFF.

The V and J genes are TRBV7-2 and TRBJ2-2; 7 bases align to TRBD1. CDR1 SGHTA and CDR2 FQGNSA come from the germline V gene. CDR3 length: 15 residues. Germline trimming cut 4 bases from V and 5 bases from J; bases unmatched to any gene: 7. CDR3 nucleotides: TGTGCCAGCAGCTACCGGGACAGTGGAACCGGGGAGCTGTTTTTT. Its translation: CASSYRDSGTGELFF.

A single count supports this clone. The V and J genes are TRBV28 and TRBJ1-1, with TRBD1 matching over 7 bases. The CDR3 length is 15 residues. V lost 5 bases, J lost 11 bases, and 17 bases stayed unmatched. Per germline, CDR1 MDHEN and CDR2 SYDVKM. The CDR3 nucleotides read TGTGCCAGCAGTATAACCTCCGGACAGGTCCGGCGGGCTTTCTTT. Its protein is CASSITSGQVRRAFF.

The chain recombines TRBV28 with TRBJ2-7, with TRBD1 identical over 8 bases. J was trimmed by 0 bases and V by 5 bases; bases with no gene match: 6. The CDR3 is made up of 15 amino acids. Germline CDR1 reads MDHEN; CDR2 reads SYDVKM. The CDR3 loop reads CASSPGQGGSYEQYF. The CDR3 bases are TGTGCCAGCAGTCCCGGACAGGGTGGCTCCTACGAGCAGTACTTC.

J is TRBJ2-5 and V is TRBV5-1, with 8 bases identical to TRBD2. Per germline, CDR1 SGHRS and CDR2 YFSETQ. The trim removed 6 bases at V and 5 bases at J, leaving 9 bases unmatched. This CDR3 has 14 residues. The CDR3 here is CASTRGREGETQYF. The CDR3, as DNA: TGCGCCAGCACCCGGGGCCGGGAGGGGGAGACCCAGTACTTC.

The rearrangement uses TRBV29-1 and TRBJ1-1; D not certain. The germline V gene has CDR1 SQVTM and CDR2 ANQGSEA. Trimming cost V 5 bases and J 0 bases, with 4 bases left between them. The CDR3 has 11 residues. In nucleotides, the CDR3 is TGCAGCGTTTCTCTGAACACTGAAGCTTTCTTT. This gives the protein CSVSLNTEAFF.